This entry lists 27 T cell receptor beta chains sequenced from one sample in a study of T cells in Graves' hyperthyroidism and ophthalmopathy. Researchers took RNA transcripts and amplified the TCR beta CDR3 regions from them. The TCR CDR3 first-round RT-PCR relied on the HTBI primer set. TCRdb fed the multiplex PCR reads into MiXCR, producing one record per CDR3 protein. This sample has 600,000 to 650,000 distinct CDR3 sequences; under 20% occur once, and the top ten carry approximately 3.8%. Sequencing was performed on blood. The receptors stem from a woman in her 30s with Graves' hyperthyroidism.

At least ten counts were recorded for this clonotype. The genes are TRBV28 and TRBJ2-1; D possibly corresponds to TRBD1 (5 bases). The germline gives CDR1 MDHEN, CDR2 SYDVKM. Trimming shortened V by 2 bases and J by 4 bases, and 12 bases separated the two germline ends. The CDR3 is 15 residues long. For the CDR3, the DNA is TGTGCCAGCAGTTTACCGAGACAGTCTTACAATGAGCAGTTCTTC. Its protein product is CASSLPRQSYNEQFF.

This clonotype was seen repeatedly, ten times or more. The rearrangement joins TRBV11-2 to TRBJ2-7, with 7 bases fitting TRBD1. The V segment lost 6 bases and the J segment 4 bases; nucleotides outside the gene matches: 9. This CDR3 has 14 residues. From germline, CDR1 is SGHAT and CDR2 FQNNGV. The CDR3 DNA follows: TGTGCCAGCAGAAAGGACAGGTCTTTATACGAGCAGTACTTC. It specifies CASRKDRSLYEQYF. The whole variable domain, filled in from reference TRBV11-2 and TRBJ2-7, reads EAGVAQSPRYKIIEKRQSVAFWCNPISGHATLYWYQQILGQGPKLLIQFQNNGVVDDSQLPKDRFSAERLKGVDSTLKIQPAKLEDSAVYLCASRKDRSLYEQYFGPGTRLTVT.

This clonotype was found many times. This chain links TRBV20-1 with TRBJ1-1; 11 bases match TRBD1. Germline CDR1 is DFQATT and CDR2 is SNEGSKA (reference sequence). Trimming took 6 bases from V and 6 from J; bases not matched to a gene: 6. The CDR3 sequence is 13 residues long. The CDR3 loop reads CSAGTGGDAEAFF. For the CDR3, the DNA is TGCAGTGCGGGGACAGGGGGAGACGCTGAAGCTTTCTTT.

This clonotype has ten or more counts. V and J are TRBV2 and TRBJ2-3; the D is unclear. Trimming removed 5 bases at V and 2 bases at J, with 14 bases between. CDR1 is SNHLY, CDR2 FYNNEI, per germline. The CDR3 consists of 15 residues. CDR3 sequence (DNA): TGTGCCAGCAGTCCCGGGCCCACGACCACAGATACGCAGTATTTT. Encoded protein: CASSPGPTTTDTQYF.

This clonotype was counted a few times. This sequence joins TRBV27 and TRBJ1-1, with D maybe TRBD1 (6 bases). The germline CDR1 and CDR2 sequences are MNHEY and SMNVEV (reference sequence). The CDR3 length is 15 residues. Between the trimmed V and J ends, which lost 1 base and 5 bases, there was a span of 14 bases. Written as DNA, the CDR3 is TGTGCCAGCAGTTTATTTGGGGGCTATGTGACTGAAGCTTTCTTT. Residues: CASSLFGGYVTEAFF.

At least ten counts were recorded for this clonotype. The chain combines TRBV20-1 with TRBJ2-3; possibly TRBD2 for D (6 bases). There are 12 residues in the CDR3. In germline, CDR1 is DFQATT, CDR2 SNEGSKA (reference sequence). V lost 5 bases and J 6 bases, leaving 12 bases between the germline ends. Here the CDR3 DNA reads TGCAGTGCTCCGGGGGTGGGGGATACGCAGTATTTT. It codes for CSAPGVGDTQYF.

This clonotype was observed at least ten times. The chain employs TRBV11-2 and TRBJ2-7; 9 bases are shared with TRBD2. This CDR3 comprises 14 residues. In germline, CDR1 is SGHAT, CDR2 FQNNGV. The V gene end was trimmed by 3 bases and the J gene end by 9 bases; junction bases not matched to a gene: 9. CDR3: CASSLGSGREAQYF. As DNA, the CDR3 is TGTGCCAGCAGCTTGGGTAGCGGGAGAGAAGCGCAGTACTTC.

This chain links TRBV12-3 or TRBV12-4 with TRBJ2-2; D tentatively reads TRBD1 or TRBD2 (5 bases each). V lost 4 bases and J 6 bases, leaving 12 bases between the germline ends. CDR3 size: 14 residues. The CDR3 DNA reads TGTGCCAGCAGTTGGGACCCGGAGTCCGGGGAGCTGTTTTTT. Translation gives CASSWDPESGELFF.

This clonotype was found a few times. V usage is TRBV5-8 and J usage is TRBJ1-1, with TRBD1 matching 8 bases. The germline gives CDR1 SGHTS, CDR2 YDEGEE. V shed 0 bases and J 2 bases; nucleotides not matched to a gene: 3. This CDR3 comprises 15 residues. The DNA for the CDR3 is TGTGCCAGCAGCTTGGGACAGGGGTTCAACACTGAAGCTTTCTTT. It encodes CASSLGQGFNTEAFF.

This clonotype turned up a few times. The chain combines TRBV27 with TRBJ1-5; no definite D call. This CDR3 is 15 amino acids long. Germline V gives CDR1 MNHEY, CDR2 SMNVEV (reference sequence). With 3 bases removed from V and 2 bases from J, the gap between germline ends came to 11 bases. The CDR3 bases are TGTGCCAGCAGTTTGGGGAGCGTTGGCAATCAGCCCCAGCATTTT. Its translation: CASSLGSVGNQPQHF.

In its sample, this clonotype was seen many times. V is TRBV5-1 and J is TRBJ2-1; a weak D match, TRBD1 (5 bases). Germline lookup yields CDR1 SGHRS and CDR2 YFSETQ. Trimming left V 1 base short and J 0 bases short, with 8 bases between. This CDR3 is built from 15 residues. CDR3 region: CASSLPGHSYNEQFF. The CDR3 coding sequence is TGCGCCAGCAGCTTGCCAGGACACTCCTACAATGAGCAGTTCTTC.

This chain links TRBV6-2 or TRBV6-3 with TRBJ2-4; a possible D gene is TRBD2 (6 bases). This CDR3 contains 16 residues. Germline loops: CDR1 MNHEY, CDR2 SVGEGT. Trimming stripped 4 bases from V and 9 bases from J, with 22 bases between. For the CDR3, the DNA is TGTGCCAGCAGTTTCCCCGGGACTGCGGTAGGGAGCATTCAGTACTTC. Translating it yields CASSFPGTAVGSIQYF.

This clonotype was recorded a few times. In nucleotides, the CDR3 is TGCAGTGCTAGAGATGCGGACAGGGCCATACGAAAAAACATTCAGTACTTC. It encodes CSARDADRAIRKNIQYF. This rearrangement joins TRBV20-1 to TRBJ2-4; 8 bases fit TRBD1. V was clipped by 0 bases and J by 4 bases; unmatched bases: 11. Germline values: CDR1 DFQATT, CDR2 SNEGSKA (reference sequence). The CDR3 is 17 amino acids.

This clonotype has at least ten counts. The rearrangement links TRBV12-3 or TRBV12-4 to TRBJ1-5, with D possibly matching TRBD1 (6 bases). The CDR3 is 15 residues long. V lost 1 base and J lost 4, with 11 bases in between. CDR3 protein: CASSLVTGRNQPQHF. The CDR3 nucleotides are TGTGCCAGCAGTTTAGTCACAGGGAGGAATCAGCCCCAGCATTTT.

This clonotype was observed at least ten times. CDR3 DNA: TGTGCCAGCAGAAAAAGGACCGAAAGCCCCTACGAGCAGTACTTC. As protein: CASRKRTESPYEQYF. The chain links TRBV6-5 to TRBJ2-7; unclear D gene. The CDR3 has 15 residues. CDR1 is MNHEY and CDR2 is SVGAGI in the germline V gene. V was clipped by 6 bases and J by 2 bases, with 17 bases between them.

Only a few counts were recorded for this clonotype. The rearrangement joins TRBV5-4 to TRBJ1-1, with a possible D match to TRBD1 (5 bases). V shed 4 bases and J shed 0 bases, with 13 bases lying between them. From germline, CDR1 is SGHNT and CDR2 YYREEE (reference sequence). The CDR3 contains 15 residues. DNA of the CDR3: TGTGCCAGCAGCCCGCCGGGGGGGGTGAACACTGAAGCTTTCTTT. Its protein product is CASSPPGGVNTEAFF.

This clonotype was detected only a few times. The chain has TRBV6-2 or TRBV6-3 and TRBJ1-5; tentative D call: TRBD1 (5 bases). Germline CDR1 is MNHEY and CDR2 is SVGEGT. The CDR3 extends over 13 amino acids. V gave up 7 bases and J gave up 4 bases, with 11 bases separating them. The chain's CDR3 is CASTWGWNQPQHF. The CDR3 coding sequence is TGTGCCAGCACCTGGGGGTGGAATCAGCCCCAGCATTTT.

This clonotype was detected ten times or more. J is TRBJ1-5 and V is TRBV5-1; D is uncertain. The germline V gene encodes CDR1 SGHRS and CDR2 YFSETQ. This CDR3 has 13 amino acids. Trimming shortened V by 0 bases and J by 5 bases, and 6 bases separated the two germline ends. In DNA form, the CDR3 reads TGCGCCAGCAGCTTGGCATGGGATCAGCCCCAGCATTTT. It encodes CASSLAWDQPQHF. Filled out from reference TRBV5-1 and TRBJ1-5, the complete variable domain reads KAGVTQTPRYLIKTRGQQVTLSCSPISGHRSVSWYQQTPGQGLQFLFEYFSETQRNKGNFPGRFSGRQFSNSRSEMNVSTLELGDSALYLCASSLAWDQPQHFGDGTRLSIL.

The V and J genes are TRBV7-8 and TRBJ2-5; D is perhaps TRBD1 or TRBD2 (5 bases each). Trimming cost V 0 bases and J 5 bases, with 13 bases left between them. Germline V gene data show CDR1 as SGHVS and CDR2 as FQNEAQ. The CDR3 spans 15 residues. CDR3 bases: TGTGCCAGCAGCTTAGCCCCCCTGGGGACGGAGACCCAGTACTTC. Translation: CASSLAPLGTETQYF.

This clonotype was observed at least ten times. The chain recombines TRBV6-4 with TRBJ2-7, with D maybe TRBD2 (6 bases). V lost 7 bases and J 2 bases, leaving 15 bases between the germline ends. This CDR3 contains 14 residues. The V gene's germline CDR1 is MRHNA and CDR2 SNTAGT. The CDR3 sequence is CASNGGELPYEQYF. In DNA form, the CDR3 reads TGTGCCAGCAACGGCGGGGAGCTCCCCTACGAGCAGTACTTC.

The chain links TRBV4-1 to TRBJ1-2; 7 positions agree with TRBD1. The length of the CDR3 is 16 residues. The junction had 10 bases not matched to a gene; V was cut back by 4 bases and J by 2 bases. Germline loops: CDR1 MGHRA, CDR2 YSYEKL. For the CDR3, the DNA is TGCGCCAGCAGCCCGACAGGGTCACCGGGAAACTATGGCTACACCTTC. Translation gives CASSPTGSPGNYGYTF.

This clonotype occurred many times. V is TRBV20-1 and J is TRBJ1-5, with 7 bases matching TRBD1. There are 15 residues in the CDR3. Germline CDR1 DFQATT, CDR2 SNEGSKA (reference sequence). Germline trimming cut 3 bases from V and 4 bases from J; bases unmatched to any gene: 9. For the CDR3, the DNA is TGCAGTGCTAGGAAGCACAGGGGTGTAAATCAGCCCCAGCATTTT. Translation: CSARKHRGVNQPQHF.

Remarks on this clonotype: An end of the junction does not agree with germline; a read error may underlie this. The gene calls are TRBV6-5 and TRBJ2-5, with a weak D call TRBD2 (5 bases). The CDR3 contains 14 residues. CDR1 and CDR2 from the germline V gene are MNHEY and SVGAGI. The CDR3 DNA is TGTGCCAGCAGTTACTCGCCGGGGATAGAGGCCCAGTACTTC. Encoded protein: CASSYSPGIEAQYF.

The V call is TRBV7-3, the J call TRBJ2-3; 7 positions agree with TRBD2. The CDR3 has 15 amino acids. The germline V gene encodes CDR1 SGHTA and CDR2 FQGTGA. Unmatched junction bases numbered 6, after V lost 5 bases and J lost 1 base. CDR3: CASSRIGGGTDTQYF. In DNA, the CDR3 is TGTGCCAGCAGCCGCATTGGGGGGGGCACAGATACGCAGTATTTT. Full variable domain (rest looked up from reference TRBV7-3 and TRBJ2-3): GAGVSQTPSNKVTEKGKYVELRCDPISGHTALYWYRQSLGQGPEFLIYFQGTGAADDSGLPNDRFFAVRPEGSVSTLKIQRTERGDSAVYLCASSRIGGGTDTQYFGPGTRLTVL.

The CDR3 sequence: CAISESATGEDTQYF. Here the CDR3 DNA reads TGTGCCATCAGTGAGTCAGCCACAGGGGAAGATACGCAGTATTTT. This chain connects TRBV10-3 to TRBJ2-3; the match to TRBD1 covers 7 bases. CDR1 is ENHRY, CDR2 SYGVKD, per germline. The CDR3 length is 15 residues. The trim removed 0 bases at V and 5 bases at J, leaving 5 bases unmatched.

The sample holds many counts of this clonotype. V gene TRBV5-1 combines with J gene TRBJ2-1; D unresolved. CDR1 is SGHRS, CDR2 YFSETQ, per germline. Trimming stripped 4 bases from V and 6 bases from J, with 8 bases between. The CDR3 is made up of 12 amino acids. CDR3 bases: TGCGCCAGCAGCATCCAACTCAATGAGCAGTTCTTC. Its translation is CASSIQLNEQFF.

This clonotype was picked up many times. One end of the junction does not line up with germline, which may come from a read error. The chain links TRBV7-7 to TRBJ1-1; D is unclear. Germline V gene lookup returns CDR1 SSHAT and CDR2 FNYEAQ (reference sequence). The CDR3 extends over 13 amino acids. CDR3 DNA: TGTGCTAGCAGCTTATCCAGTTGGACTGAAGCTTTCTTT. Translation gives CASSLSSWTEAFF.